This entry concerns a single T cell receptor beta chain. Trimming took off 3 bases at V and 8 bases at J, with 13 bases between the two ends. The CDR3 is 13 residues long. Germline values: CDR1 SNHLY, CDR2 FYNNEI. As handled by the study authors: Nucleated cell counts were estimated from reference gene primer amplification. Method: immunoSEQ multiplex PCR; TCRdb's copy keeps in-frame clones and lacks some. Clone size and V and J calls were adopted from that table, with D and trimming inferred from the DNA. This table holds fewer than 200,000 clones, about nine tenths found once. This record comes from a study of blood T cell repertoires in COVID-19. The overall study: Donors in the United States, Italy and Spain gave samples during acute or convalescent COVID-19. Sample material is recorded as cDNA or gDNA derived from T cells, B-cell-depleted T cells, or PBMCs.

The chain recombines TRBV2 with TRBJ1-2, with D hard to call. The sequence came from a man in his 60s with acute or convalescent COVID-19. The sequenced sample was peripheral blood. CDR3 protein: CASSEPGRGGYTF. The CDR3 DNA follows: TGTGCCAGCAGTGAGCCAGGCCGGGGAGGCTACACCTTC.